This T cell receptor (beta chain) was sequenced in a study of blood T cell repertoires in COVID-19. Study as a whole: Specimens from acute and convalescent COVID-19 originated in the United States, Italy and Spain. PBMCs, B-cell-depleted T cells, or T cells were the source of the cDNA or gDNA that made up the material.

Germline V gene data show CDR1 as MNHEY and CDR2 as SMNVEV (reference sequence). The CDR3 loop spans 17 amino acids. Trimming took 4 bases from V and 4 from J; bases not matched to a gene: 13. In the original processing: Estimated nucleated cell counts came from reference gene primer amplification. Sequencing used immunoSEQ multiplex PCR; TCRdb keeps in-frame clones, though not all of them. That table gives V, J and clone size, and the DNA gave D and trimming. The profile shows about 42,000 clones, roughly 89% of them singletons. This chain links TRBV27 with TRBJ2-5; TRBD1 matches at 9 bases. Specimen: peripheral blood. This TCR derives from a human donor in a cohort sampled during active COVID-19. CDR3 nucleotide sequence: TGTGCCAGCAGTTCTTTGGGACAGGGTCAGGTGGGAGAGACCCAGTACTTC. As protein: CASSSLGQGQVGETQYF.